Shown below are 8 T cell receptor delta chains from a single sample sequenced in a study of gamma delta lymphoproliferative disorders and STAT genes. Genomic DNA from isolated PBMCs served as the sequencing template. TCRdb re-analyzed the multiplex PCR reads via CATT. The sample carries hundreds of delta-chain clones, less than 3% recorded once. Specimen: blood. All receptors derive from a human donor in good health.

In its sample, this clone was seen a few times. TCRdb pairs this DNA with a much larger clone's protein that differs at residue 19, likely a read error; the protein shown was translated from the DNA. V usage is TRDV1 and J usage is TRDJ1; 9 bases align to TRDD3. V shed 0 bases and J 4 bases; nucleotides not matched to a gene: 30. The CDR3 covers 24 residues. Germline V gene lookup returns CDR1 TSWWSYY and CDR2 QGS. The CDR3 is CALGELRFLYFGVLGDQHIDKLIF. Written as DNA, the CDR3 is TGTGCTCTTGGGGAACTGAGGTTCCTCTACTTTGGAGTACTGGGGGACCAGCACATCGATAAACTCATCTTT.

In regard to this clone: A far larger clone is one base from this, pointing to a likely read error. This CDR3 is also generated by other DNA sequences in the sample. The chain has TRDV1 and TRDJ1, with TRDD3 matching 8 bases. The CDR3 is 24 amino acids. Germline V CDR1 and CDR2: TSWWSYY, QGS. DNA of the CDR3: TGTGCTCTTGGGGAACCGAAGCGGTTCCTGACCCATCTGGGGGACCAGGCGTACACTGATAAACTCATCTTT. This codes for CALGEPKRFLTHLGDQAYTDKLIF.

In its sample, this clone was seen a few times. One base separates it from a far larger clone, so it is likely a read error. The sample carries other DNA sequences with the same CDR3. The chain is built from TRDV2 and TRDJ1, with 9 bases fitting TRDD2. CDR1 is GEAIGNYY, CDR2 EKD, per germline. This CDR3 is built from 18 residues. The CDR3 reads CACVLVSFLPTDTDKLIF. CDR3 DNA sequence: TGTGCCTGTGTTCTAGTCTCCTTCCTACCCACCGACACCGACAAACTCATCTTT.

This clone has only a few counts. TCRdb shows a much larger clone's protein in place of this DNA's translation, and the two differ at residue 6, likely through a read error; the protein shown is translated from the DNA. The rearrangement joins TRDV2 to TRDJ3; TRDD3 agrees at 9 bases. This CDR3 comprises 21 residues. CDR1 GEAIGNYY and CDR2 EKD come from the germline V gene. J was trimmed by 0 bases and V by 3 bases; bases with no gene match: 14. The CDR3 DNA reads as TGTGCCTGTGACTCTGCGGATACTGGGGGAACGAGCTCCTGGGACACCCGACAGATGTTTTTC. This translates into CACDSADTGGTSSWDTRQMFF.

Notes on this clone: The protein that TCRdb holds for this DNA derives from a much larger clone and differs from the translated DNA at residue 12, which likely indicates a read error; the protein shown here is translated from the DNA. This rearrangement joins TRDV2 to TRDJ1; 12 nucleotides align to TRDD3. The germline gives CDR1 GEAIGNYY, CDR2 EKD. This CDR3 spans 18 amino acids. The V segment lost 3 bases and the J segment 0 bases; nucleotides outside the gene matches: 10. The CDR3 DNA is TGTGCCTGTGACTTTATACTGGGGGATACTAGCGACACCGATAAACTCATCTTT. The encoded protein is CACDFILGDTSDTDKLIF.

There are many counts of this clone. A far larger clone is only one base removed, so a read error is likely. The chain carries TRDV2 and TRDJ3; 9 nucleotides align to TRDD3. Germline loops: CDR1 GEAIGNYY, CDR2 EKD. This CDR3 region has 21 residues. The CDR3 reads CACGTVRSGGSSSWDTRQMFF. The CDR3 coding sequence is TGTGCCTGTGGCACCGTTCGGTCTGGGGGATCCTCGTCCTGGGACACCCGACAGATGTTTTTC.

By share, this clone counts as medium-sized. TCRdb has a much larger clone's protein, which differs at residue 9 from the translation of this DNA, likely because of a read error; what is shown is the protein translated from the DNA. This sequence joins TRDV2 and TRDJ1, with 9 bases identical to TRDD3. The V and J ends lost 0 bases and 2 bases, in that order; junction bases with no gene match: 15. This CDR3 spans 19 amino acids. CDR1 is GEAIGNYY and CDR2 is EKD in the germline V gene. In DNA form, the CDR3 reads TGTGCCTGTGACACCGCAGGAGGGGGACTGGGGGACCAGACCGATAAACTCATCTTT. Its protein product is CACDTAGGGLGDQTDKLIF.

A note on this clone: The mismatch at residue 8 between this DNA's translation and the TCRdb protein of a much larger clone likely reflects a read error; the protein shown is translated from the DNA. V is TRDV2 and J is TRDJ3; 8 nucleotides match TRDD3. Unmatched junction bases numbered 12, after V lost 6 bases and J lost 0 bases. CDR3 length: 19 residues. Germline V gives CDR1 GEAIGNYY, CDR2 EKD. The CDR3 DNA sequence: TGTGCCTGTTCTTTACTGGGGGGCGAAAGCTCCTGGGACACCCGACAGATGTTTTTC. Residues: CACSLLGGESSWDTRQMFF.